What follows are 26 T cell receptor beta chains derived from one specimen sequenced in a study of T cell repertoires in cytomegalovirus infection. A single record per CDR3 protein comes from TCRdb applying MiXCR to the reads. The sample contains hundreds of thousands of distinct CDR3 sequences, 30% to 35% of which appear only once. Antigen specificity for these receptors is unknown. The starting material was cultured CD8+ T cells from PBMCs, obtained from culture after CMV antigen stimulation. These receptors all come from a human donor in good health (CMV status not recorded). Some clones in this sample may be carry-over from other donors' samples.

This clonotype was observed at least ten times. The chain joins TRBV10-3 to TRBJ2-2; 9 bases map to TRBD1. In germline, CDR1 is ENHRY, CDR2 SYGVKD. The CDR3 length is 16 residues. With 6 bases clipped from V and 0 bases from J, the junction kept 5 bases outside the gene matches. CDR3 sequence: CAIRTRTGANTGELFF. The DNA of the CDR3 is TGTGCCATCAGAACAAGGACAGGGGCGAACACCGGGGAGCTGTTTTTT.

The chain employs TRBV12-3 or TRBV12-4 and TRBJ2-7, with D perhaps matching TRBD1 or TRBD2 (6 bases each). The CDR3 runs 13 residues. V was pared by 5 bases and J by 4 bases, with 12 bases between. CDR3 bases: TGTGCCAGCAGTATAGGGGGGTCTTACGAGCAGTACGTC. This translates into CASSIGGSYEQYV.

The genes are TRBV4-1 and TRBJ1-1; D unclear. The V gene lost 5 bases and the J gene lost 0 bases, with 25 bases spanning the gap. The CDR3 runs 19 residues. Germline CDR1 is MGHRA and CDR2 is YSYEKL. CDR3 in amino acids: CASSDPWAEAVFMNTEAFF. The CDR3 DNA is TGCGCCAGCAGCGACCCGTGGGCCGAGGCCGTTTTCATGAACACTGAAGCTTTCTTT.

V gene TRBV4-2 combines with J gene TRBJ2-7; 8 bases agree with TRBD2. Per germline, CDR1 LGHNA and CDR2 YNFKEQ. The V and J ends lost 1 base and 2 bases, in that order; junction bases with no gene match: 7. The CDR3 has 16 residues. CDR3 region: CASSQVAGGDPYEQYF. The CDR3, as DNA: TGTGCCAGCAGCCAAGTTGCGGGGGGCGACCCCTACGAGCAGTACTTC.

CDR3 residues: CASSPAIADQPQHF. The CDR3, as DNA: TGTGCCAGCAGCCCAGCGATAGCTGATCAGCCCCAGCATTTT. The chain joins TRBV2 to TRBJ1-5; D not resolved. V lost 6 bases, J lost 5 bases, and 14 bases lay in between. The CDR3 has 14 residues. Germline assignment: CDR1 SNHLY and CDR2 FYNNEI.

Only a few counts were recorded for this clonotype. The chain carries TRBV6-2 or TRBV6-3 and TRBJ2-3; 8 nucleotides match TRBD2. This CDR3 has 12 residues. Germline CDR1 reads MNHEY; CDR2 reads SVGEGT. Trimming removed 3 bases from V and 10 bases from J; junction bases left unmatched: 3. The CDR3 sequence: CASSYSGAPQYF. The CDR3 bases are TGTGCCAGCAGTTATAGCGGGGCTCCGCAGTATTTT.

This chain joins TRBV25-1 and TRBJ1-6; D may be TRBD1 (5 bases). The germline V gene has CDR1 MGHDK and CDR2 SYGVNS. This CDR3 has 12 residues. Trimming stripped 9 bases from V and 11 bases from J, with 14 bases between. CDR3 in DNA: TGTGCCAGTTCGGGGCCATACCCACCCCTCCACTTT. Encoded protein: CASSGPYPPLHF.

This clonotype was observed a handful of times. The V call is TRBV3-1, the J call TRBJ2-1; perhaps TRBD2 as D (5 bases). V lost 0 bases to trimming and J lost 4 bases, with 13 bases between them. Germline V gives CDR1 LGHDT, CDR2 YNNKEL (reference sequence). This CDR3 comprises 16 residues. The CDR3 DNA sequence: TGTGCCAGCAGCCAAGATCGGGCTAGCTCGTACAATGAGCAGTTCTTC. Residues: CASSQDRASSYNEQFF.

This clonotype has only a few counts. V usage is TRBV19 and J usage is TRBJ2-7, with no clear D. V shed 4 bases and J shed 2 bases, with 9 bases lying between them. Germline CDR1 and CDR2: LNHDA and SQIVND (reference sequence). This CDR3 is built from 13 residues. The CDR3 region has the DNA TGTGCCAGTAGTACCCTTGAACCCTACGAGCAGTACTTC. Protein sequence: CASSTLEPYEQYF.

For this clonotype: This may come from a read error, since a much larger clone is one base off. CDR3 residues: CASGHLGTFNEQFF. The CDR3 nucleotides read TGTGCCAGCGGCCACCTGGGGACTTTCAATGAGCAGTTCTTC. This chain connects TRBV7-8 to TRBJ2-1, with D maybe TRBD2 (6 bases). CDR1 and CDR2 from the germline V gene are SGHVS and FQNEAQ. This CDR3 is built from 14 residues. Trimming removed 8 bases from V and 6 bases from J, with 17 bases in between.

The table lists this clonotype with a few counts. The chain uses TRBV15 and TRBJ2-3; D is uncertain. The V gene lost 4 bases and the J gene lost 2 bases, with 10 bases spanning the gap. The CDR3 has 14 amino acids. Germline CDR1 reads LNHNV; CDR2 reads YYDKDF (reference sequence). As DNA, the CDR3 is TGTGCCACCAGCACGGGTAGACACACAGATACGCAGTATTTT. This translates into CATSTGRHTDTQYF.

V is TRBV11-2 and J is TRBJ2-1, with D possibly TRBD2 on 6 matching bases. The V end was cut by 5 bases, the J end by 4 bases, with 15 bases between. Germline V CDR1 and CDR2: SGHAT, FQNNGV. This CDR3 spans 15 amino acids. The chain's CDR3 is CASSGRDSVYNEQFF. The CDR3 DNA is TGTGCCAGCAGCGGCAGGGACTCCGTATACAATGAGCAGTTCTTC.

This clonotype was detected once. V usage is TRBV27 and J usage is TRBJ2-5; 9 positions agree with TRBD2. The CDR3 sequence is 15 residues long. Germline V gives CDR1 MNHEY, CDR2 SMNVEV (reference sequence). The ends lost 2 bases at V and 7 bases at J; junction bases unmatched: 8. CDR3 protein: CASSLAGGRLGTQYF. The CDR3 DNA reads TGTGCCAGCAGTTTAGCGGGGGGGCGGCTTGGGACCCAGTACTTC.

As regards this clonotype: A junction boundary mismatches the germline segment, possibly from a read error. The V and J genes are TRBV7-9 and TRBJ2-7; weak D call: TRBD2 (7 bases). CDR1 SEHNR and CDR2 FQNEAQ come from the germline V gene (reference sequence). The CDR3 contains 15 residues. In DNA form, the CDR3 reads TGTACCAGCAGCCCAGGGGAGGGAGTCAGCTACGAGCAGTACTTC. Its protein is CTSSPGEGVSYEQYF.

The genes are TRBV4-2 and TRBJ2-3; no reliable D call. The CDR3 runs 13 residues. Germline loops: CDR1 LGHNA, CDR2 YNFKEQ. V was trimmed by 1 base and J by 2 bases, leaving 4 bases between them. The CDR3: CASSQVTTDTQYF. CDR3 bases: TGTGCCAGCAGCCAAGTAACCACAGATACGCAGTATTTT.

The chain has TRBV4-1 and TRBJ1-2; possibly TRBD1 for D (6 bases). Germline V CDR1 and CDR2: MGHRA, YSYEKL. Trimming pared 1 base from V and 6 bases from J, leaving 18 bases between. This CDR3 is 16 amino acids long. In DNA form, the CDR3 reads TGCGCCAGCAGCCAAGTATCGACAGGAGTTCCGGATGGCTACACCTTC. The encoded protein is CASSQVSTGVPDGYTF.

This clonotype was counted only a few times. V gene TRBV27 combines with J gene TRBJ2-7; no definite D call. V was clipped by 4 bases and J by 7 bases, with 8 bases between them. This CDR3 is 11 amino acids long. The germline V gene has CDR1 MNHEY and CDR2 SMNVEV (reference sequence). In nucleotides, the CDR3 is TGTGCCAGCAGTTCCCCTCTGGAGCAGTACGTC. It translates to CASSSPLEQYV.

The V gene is TRBV24-1, the J gene TRBJ1-2; a possible D gene is TRBD1 (5 bases). This CDR3 has 15 amino acids. The germline V and J ends were trimmed by 2 bases and 6 bases, with 15 bases remaining between them. Looked up from germline, CDR1 is KGHDR and CDR2 is SFDVKD. Here the CDR3 reads CATSDSLTGRDGYTF. CDR3 in DNA: TGTGCCACCAGTGATTCTTTGACGGGGCGTGATGGCTACACCTTC.

The chain recombines TRBV6-8 with TRBJ2-1; 10 bases are a match to TRBD2. CDR1 MNHGY and CDR2 SAAAGT come from the germline V gene. The CDR3 covers 16 residues. Losses at the gene ends were 5 bases for V and 8 bases for J; bases not matched to a gene: 12. CDR3 coding DNA: TGTGCCAGCAGTCCCGAGCGGGGGGGTGTTGTGGATGAGCAGTTCTTC. Encoded protein: CASSPERGGVVDEQFF.

V and J are TRBV7-6 and TRBJ2-2; unclear D gene. CDR1 is SGHVS and CDR2 is FNYEAQ in the germline V gene. The CDR3 totals 15 residues. V was clipped by 2 bases and J by 0 bases, with 7 bases between them. CDR3 residues: CASSLKSANTGELFF. The CDR3 nucleotides are TGTGCCAGCAGCTTAAAGAGCGCGAACACCGGGGAGCTGTTTTTT.

This clonotype has more than one count but fewer than ten. This chain's CDR3 is CASSPGFNQPQHF. Written as DNA, the CDR3 is TGTGCCAGCAGTCCAGGGTTCAATCAGCCCCAGCATTTT. This rearrangement joins TRBV7-4 to TRBJ1-5; D perhaps matches TRBD1 (5 bases). The germline CDR1 and CDR2 sequences are SGHVT and SQSDAQ. Between the trimmed V and J ends, which lost 6 bases and 3 bases, there was a span of 9 bases. This CDR3 contains 13 residues.

This chain links TRBV7-9 with TRBJ1-4, with D unresolved. Germline assignment: CDR1 SEHNR and CDR2 FQNEAQ (reference sequence). CDR3 length equals 13 residues. V was shortened by 5 bases and J by 4 bases, with 8 bases between the two germline ends. CDR3 protein: CASSPPFNEKLFF. The CDR3 DNA follows: TGTGCCAGCAGCCCGCCTTTTAATGAAAAACTGTTTTTT.

This clonotype was seen more than once but under ten times. The V gene is TRBV9, the J gene TRBJ1-1; TRBD1 is a possible D gene (5 bases). CDR3 length: 14 residues. Trimming left V 3 bases short and J 1 base short, with 10 bases between. Germline-derived CDR1 and CDR2 are SGDLS and YYNGEE. In DNA, the CDR3 is TGTGCCAGCAGCGGATTCCAGGGGAACACTGAAGCTTTCTTT. This translates into CASSGFQGNTEAFF.

The V call is TRBV12-5, the J call TRBJ2-1, with unresolved D. V shed 1 base and J shed 0 bases, with 7 bases lying between them. CDR3 length equals 15 residues. Per germline, CDR1 LGHNT and CDR2 FRNRAP. The chain's CDR3 is CASGLGPSSYNEQFF. The CDR3 coding sequence is TGTGCTAGTGGTTTGGGACCCAGCTCCTACAATGAGCAGTTCTTC.

This rearrangement joins TRBV5-6 to TRBJ1-2, with 10 bases that match TRBD1. CDR1 SGHDT and CDR2 YYEEEE come from the germline V gene. After removal of 3 bases from V and 8 bases from J, the junction contained 7 bases not matched to a gene. This CDR3 region has 14 residues. CDR3 sequence (DNA): TGTGCCAGCAGCTCCGGGACAGGGGTTGCGGGCTACACCTTC. It encodes CASSSGTGVAGYTF.

A few counts support this clonotype. The chain joins TRBV7-6 to TRBJ1-4; 7 bases match TRBD1. In germline, CDR1 is SGHVS, CDR2 FNYEAQ. The V and J ends lost 2 bases and 2 bases, in that order; junction bases with no gene match: 11. The CDR3 has 18 residues. The CDR3 reads CASSLRGPGGLTNEKLFF. The CDR3 coding sequence is TGTGCCAGCAGCTTAAGAGGGCCAGGGGGACTTACTAATGAAAAACTGTTTTTT.